The 8 T cell receptor beta chains below come from one sample, sequenced in a study of long-term antiretroviral therapy in people with HIV. The assay, immunoSEQ v3.0, was run at survey level. Using immunoSEQ multiplex PCR, the repertoire was profiled, and TCRdb retains in-frame clones only, with some absent. The sample gives about 34,000 clones, about four fifths of which show up once; approximately 2.9% is in the top ten. The material was unsorted PBMCs, obtained 1.9 years after starting antiretroviral therapy. The source of these receptors is a man in his late teens or twenties with HIV.

V gene TRBV27 combines with J gene TRBJ2-1; 7 nucleotides align to TRBD1. V shed 8 bases, J shed 9 bases, and the junction held 16 bases outside the gene matches. There are 15 residues in the CDR3. Looked up from germline, CDR1 is MNHEY and CDR2 is SMNVEV (reference sequence). CDR3: CASCKGDSYIGEQFF. The CDR3 DNA reads as TGTGCCAGCTGCAAGGGGGACAGCTACATTGGTGAGCAGTTCTTC.

Here the CDR3 reads CASSVAGHRQPQHF. The CDR3 DNA sequence: TGTGCCAGCAGTGTTGCGGGACACCGTCAGCCCCAGCATTTT. This chain joins TRBV2 and TRBJ1-5; D might be TRBD1 (6 bases). V was trimmed by 4 bases and J by 6 bases, leaving 13 bases between them. The germline gives CDR1 SNHLY, CDR2 FYNNEI. This CDR3 is 14 amino acids long. Full variable domain (remainder filled in from reference TRBV2 and TRBJ1-5): EPEVTQTPSHQVTQMGQEVILRCVPISNHLYFYWYRQILGQKVEFLVSFYNNEISEKSEIFDDQFSVERPDGSNFTLKIRSTKLEDSAMYFCASSVAGHRQPQHFGDGTRLSIL.

The rearrangement links TRBV30 to TRBJ1-5; 9 bases align to TRBD1. This CDR3 spans 12 amino acids. In germline, CDR1 is GTSNPN, CDR2 SVGIG (reference sequence). After removal of 3 bases from V and 13 bases from J, the junction contained 7 bases not matched to a gene. CDR3 nucleotide sequence: TGTGCCTGGAGAGAGGGACAGGGTAAACAGCATTTT. Translating it yields CAWREGQGKQHF.

This chain connects TRBV11-2 to TRBJ2-5; D call uncertain. Germline loops: CDR1 SGHAT, CDR2 FQNNGV. This CDR3 has 15 residues. V dropped 2 bases and J dropped 0 bases, with 10 bases sitting between them. CDR3 coding DNA: TGTGCCAGCAGCTTAATAAACAGCTACCAAGAGACCCAGTACTTC. Its protein product is CASSLINSYQETQYF.

This chain uses TRBV7-2 with TRBJ2-1, with 7 positions matching TRBD2. After removal of 5 bases from V and 2 bases from J, the junction contained 15 bases not matched to a gene. The CDR3 spans 18 residues. Germline CDR1 is SGHTA and CDR2 is FQGNSA. Here the CDR3 DNA reads TGTGCCAGCAGCAAAGGCCGAGAGGAAGCGGGGACCTACAATGAGCAGTTCTTC. It encodes CASSKGREEAGTYNEQFF.

The rearrangement links TRBV7-3 to TRBJ2-3, with 7 bases matching TRBD1. CDR3 length: 15 amino acids. The V segment lost 5 bases and the J segment 1 base; nucleotides outside the gene matches: 6. Germline V gene sequence: CDR1 SGHTA, CDR2 FQGTGA. The CDR3 DNA reads TGTGCCAGCAGCCTCGACAGGGTGGGCACAGATACGCAGTATTTT. It encodes CASSLDRVGTDTQYF.

This clone was observed once. The chain links TRBV10-3 to TRBJ2-1; a possible D gene is TRBD1 (5 bases). Between the trimmed V and J ends, which lost 10 bases and 0 bases, there was a span of 16 bases. The CDR3 consists of 15 residues. In germline, CDR1 is ENHRY, CDR2 SYGVKD. The CDR3 coding sequence is TGTGCCAGCATTATGGACATGAGCTCCTACAATGAGCAGTTCTTC. Its translation: CASIMDMSSYNEQFF.

This clone was seen a handful of times. Here the CDR3 reads CASSLGRNYEQYF. As DNA, the CDR3 is TGTGCCAGCAGTTTGGGACGTAACTACGAGCAGTACTTC. V is TRBV27 and J is TRBJ2-7, with D perhaps given as TRBD1 or TRBD2 (5 bases each). Germline lookup yields CDR1 MNHEY and CDR2 SMNVEV (reference sequence). The V end lost 3 bases, the J end lost 3 bases, and 9 bases lay between the germline ends. The CDR3 covers 13 residues.